These T cell receptor beta chains were read from a single sample in a study of cytomegalovirus exposure and HLA in healthy donors. Data came from immunoSEQ multiplex PCR; TCRdb stores just in-frame clones and leaves some out. In the table there are 85,000 to 120,000 clones, 65% to 90% of which are singletons. Input material: PBMCs. The receptor source for this set is a man between 45 and 60 years old in good health and CMV-seronegative. The CDR3 runs from the conserved cysteine through the conserved F or W. A D gene is named only where the DNA matches it firmly. Clone size is given for some rows only: seen once, a few or many times, or a class if the clone is expanded.

d_call	clone_size	v_call	j_call	cdr3_aa	cdr3_nt
NA	NA	TRBV29-1	TRBJ2-3	CSVADNLDTDTQYF	TGCAGCGTAGCAGACAACTTAGACACAGATACGCAGTATTTT
NA	NA	TRBV5-4	TRBJ2-7	CASSSSRGSYEQYF	TGTGCCAGCAGCTCTTCACGGGGGTCCTACGAGCAGTACTTC
TRBD1	NA	TRBV9	TRBJ1-2	CASSVDPGGYGYTF	TGTGCCAGCAGCGTAGATCCAGGGGGGTATGGCTACACCTTC
TRBD2	NA	TRBV4-1	TRBJ2-2	CASSLRGLAGNTGELFF	TGCGCCAGCAGCCTAAGAGGACTAGCGGGGAACACCGGGGAGCTGTTTTTT
NA	NA	TRBV7-2	TRBJ2-7	CASTLGALSSYEQYF	TGTGCCAGCACCCTGGGGGCCTTAAGCTCCTACGAGCAGTACTTC
TRBD1	once	TRBV19	TRBJ1-1	CASPGGRGEAFF	TGTGCCAGCCCAGGGGGCCGTGGTGAAGCTTTCTTT
NA	NA	TRBV5-1	TRBJ2-3	CASSIAQGFPDTQYF	TGCGCCAGCAGCATCGCACAGGGTTTCCCAGATACGCAGTATTTT
TRBD1	NA	TRBV7-9	TRBJ1-2	CASSLAFQGANYGYTF	TGTGCCAGCAGCTTAGCCTTCCAGGGGGCGAACTATGGCTACACCTTC
TRBD1	NA	TRBV27	TRBJ1-1	CASSLGTARPEAFF	TGTGCCAGCAGTTTAGGGACAGCTCGACCTGAAGCTTTCTTT
TRBD2	NA	TRBV4-2	TRBJ2-2	CASTPEPAGNTGELFF	TGTGCCAGCACCCCGGAGCCAGCGGGAAACACCGGGGAGCTGTTTTTT
TRBD2	NA	TRBV7-6	TRBJ2-1	CASSVPGTTTTSSYNEQFF	TGTGCCAGCAGCGTGCCCGGGACTACGACTACCTCTTCCTACAATGAGCAGTTCTTC
TRBD1	few	TRBV19	TRBJ1-4	CASSMMGTGAEKLFF	TGTGCCAGTAGTATGATGGGGACAGGGGCGGAAAAACTGTTTTTT
TRBD1	medium-sized	TRBV6-6	TRBJ1-3	CASSIQGLYTIYF	TGTGCCAGCAGTATACAGGGGTTATACACCATATATTTT
TRBD1	NA	TRBV7-2	TRBJ1-2	CASSSRGALYGYTF	TGTGCCAGCAGCTCCAGGGGGGCGCTCTATGGCTACACCTTC
NA	NA	TRBV6-5	TRBJ1-2	CASSFGGAGGYTF	TGTGCCAGCAGTTTTGGGGGGGCGGGTGGCTACACCTTC
NA	NA	TRBV5-1	TRBJ1-5	CASSLDWSNQPQHF	TGCGCCAGCAGCTTGGACTGGAGCAATCAGCCCCAGCATTTT
NA	NA	TRBV5-1	TRBJ1-1	CASSVGDTNTEAFF	TGCGCCAGCAGCGTAGGGGACACGAACACTGAAGCTTTCTTT
TRBD1	NA	TRBV2	TRBJ2-2	CASSEVGGMGELFF	TGTGCCAGCAGTGAAGTAGGGGGCATGGGGGAGCTGTTTTTT
NA	NA	TRBV9	TRBJ1-1	CASSVDPGLEAFF	TGTGCCAGCAGCGTAGACCCAGGCCTTGAAGCTTTCTTT
NA	NA	TRBV5-1	TRBJ1-2	CASSVDSSYGYTF	TGCGCCAGCAGCGTAGACAGTTCCTATGGCTACACCTTC
NA	NA	TRBV18	TRBJ1-5	CASSPDRNNQPQHF	TGTGCCAGCTCACCCGACAGAAACAATCAGCCCCAGCATTTT
NA	once	TRBV19	TRBJ1-1	CASNRMSEGENTEAFF	TGTGCCAGTAATCGTATGTCTGAGGGGGAGAACACTGAAGCTTTCTTT
NA	few	TRBV6-1	TRBJ2-5	CASSRDSTETQYF	TGTGCCAGCAGCAGGGATAGTACGGAGACCCAGTACTTC
NA	NA	TRBV21-1	TRBJ1-2	CASSKVYKRGIRLLHRESYGYTF	TGTGCCAGCAGCAAAGTCTATAAAAGGGGAATCAGGCTCCTCCACCGAGAATCCTATGGCTACACCTTC
TRBD2	once	TRBV4-1	TRBJ2-1	CASSQDGAGGRDEQFF	TGCGCCAGCAGCCAAGATGGAGCGGGGGGCCGGGATGAGCAGTTCTTC
NA	NA	TRBV2	TRBJ1-2	CASREGAGGYTF	TGTGCCAGCAGGGAAGGGGCTGGGGGCTACACCTTC
NA	NA	TRBV14	TRBJ1-6	CASSQARASPLHF	TGTGCCAGCAGCCAAGCGAGGGCCTCACCCCTCCACTTT
NA	once	TRBV19	TRBJ1-5	CASKVVGAGDNQPQHF	TGTGCCAGTAAAGTTGTGGGGGCAGGCGACAATCAGCCCCAGCATTTT